This T cell receptor beta chain was profiled in a study of T cell repertoires in ileal Crohn's disease. Study results and limitations: Active smokers at surgery had more clonal expansions than non-smokers. All patients with clonality above 26.8% had endoscopic recurrence.

Produced via immunoSEQ multiplex PCR; TCRdb's table is partial and in-frame only. The sample holds approximately 4,500 clones, over 65% seen once. The CDR3 loop spans 13 amino acids. Per the germline V gene, CDR1 is GTSNPN and CDR2 is SVGIG (reference sequence). V shed 4 bases and J shed 1 base, with 11 bases lying between them. This clone was recorded only once. Its antigen is as yet unknown. The clonotype originates from an adult with Crohn's disease. This chain uses TRBV30 with TRBJ2-7; a weak D match, TRBD1 (5 bases). Sequencing used ileal tissue. CDR3 nucleotides: TGTGCCTGGAACCAGGGCCTTTCCTACGAGCAGTACTTC. Protein sequence: CAWNQGLSYEQYF.